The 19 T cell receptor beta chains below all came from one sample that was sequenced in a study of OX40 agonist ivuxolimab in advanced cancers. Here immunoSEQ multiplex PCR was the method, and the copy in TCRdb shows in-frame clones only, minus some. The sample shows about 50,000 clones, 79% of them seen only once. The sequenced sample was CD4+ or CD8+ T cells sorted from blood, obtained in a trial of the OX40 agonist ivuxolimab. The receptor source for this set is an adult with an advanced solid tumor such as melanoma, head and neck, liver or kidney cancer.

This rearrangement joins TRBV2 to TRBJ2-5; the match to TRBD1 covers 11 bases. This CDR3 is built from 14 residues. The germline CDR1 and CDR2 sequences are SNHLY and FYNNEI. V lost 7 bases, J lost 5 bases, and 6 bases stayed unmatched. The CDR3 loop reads CASKGQGAWETQYF. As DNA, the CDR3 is TGTGCCAGCAAAGGACAGGGGGCATGGGAGACCCAGTACTTC.

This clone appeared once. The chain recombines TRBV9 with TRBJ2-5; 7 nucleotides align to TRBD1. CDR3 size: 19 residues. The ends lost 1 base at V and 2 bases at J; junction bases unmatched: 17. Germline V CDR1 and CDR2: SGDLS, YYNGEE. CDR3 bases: TGTGCCAGCAGCGTAAACCCCGGAGATTGGGGACAGATACAAGAGACCCAGTACTTC. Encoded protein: CASSVNPGDWGQIQETQYF.

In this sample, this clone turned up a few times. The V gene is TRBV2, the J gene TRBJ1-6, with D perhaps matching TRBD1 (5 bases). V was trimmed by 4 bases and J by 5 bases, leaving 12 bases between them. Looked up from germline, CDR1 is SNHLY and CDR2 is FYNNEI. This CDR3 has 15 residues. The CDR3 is CASSARDGNNSPLHF. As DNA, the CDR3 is TGTGCCAGCAGTGCCCGGGACGGGAATAATTCACCCCTCCACTTT.

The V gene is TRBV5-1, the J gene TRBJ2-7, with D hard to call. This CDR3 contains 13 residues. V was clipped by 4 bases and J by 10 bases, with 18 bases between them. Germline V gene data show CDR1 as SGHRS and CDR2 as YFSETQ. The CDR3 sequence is CASSPGGNRDQYF. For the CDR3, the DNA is TGCGCCAGCAGCCCCGGTGGGAATAGAGATCAGTACTTC.

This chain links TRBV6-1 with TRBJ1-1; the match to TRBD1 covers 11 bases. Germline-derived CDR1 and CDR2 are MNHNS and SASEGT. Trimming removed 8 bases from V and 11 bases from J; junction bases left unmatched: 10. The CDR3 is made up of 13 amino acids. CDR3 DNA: TGTGCCAGCTTTGGACAGGGGGCGCATATGGCTTTCTTT. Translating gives CASFGQGAHMAFF.

The CDR3 spells CASSASLGGWKNTEAFF. CDR3 DNA: TGTGCCAGCAGCGCATCCCTCGGGGGTTGGAAGAACACTGAAGCTTTCTTT. The rearrangement joins TRBV5-8 to TRBJ1-1, with a possible D match to TRBD1 (5 bases). Germline CDR1 is SGHTS and CDR2 is YDEGEE. The CDR3 runs to 17 residues. V was cut by 4 bases and J by 1 base, with 20 bases left in between. The variable domain in full, with the rest retrieved from reference TRBV5-8 and TRBJ1-1, is EAGVTQSPTHLIKTRGQQATLRCSPISGHTSVYWYQQALGLGLQFLLWYDEGEERNRGNFPPRFSGRQFPNYSSELNVNALELEDSALYLCASSASLGGWKNTEAFFGQGTRLTVV.

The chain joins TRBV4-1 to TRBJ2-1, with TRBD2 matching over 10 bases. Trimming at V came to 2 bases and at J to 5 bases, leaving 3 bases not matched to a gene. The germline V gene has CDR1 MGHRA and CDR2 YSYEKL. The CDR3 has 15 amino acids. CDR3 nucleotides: TGCGCCAGCAGCCAACATGGACTAGCGGACAATGAGCAGTTCTTC. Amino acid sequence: CASSQHGLADNEQFF.

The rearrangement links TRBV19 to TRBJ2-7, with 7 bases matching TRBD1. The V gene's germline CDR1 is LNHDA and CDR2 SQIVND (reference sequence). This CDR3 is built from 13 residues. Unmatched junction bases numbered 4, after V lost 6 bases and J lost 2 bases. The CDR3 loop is CASRRQGAYEQYF. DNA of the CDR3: TGTGCCAGTAGGCGACAGGGTGCCTACGAGCAGTACTTC.

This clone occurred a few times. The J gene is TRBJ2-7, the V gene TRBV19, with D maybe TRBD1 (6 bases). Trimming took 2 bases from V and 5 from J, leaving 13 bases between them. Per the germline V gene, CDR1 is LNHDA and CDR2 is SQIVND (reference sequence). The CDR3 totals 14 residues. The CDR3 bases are TGTGCCAGTAGTATAATGTTGGACAGCCACGAGCAGTACTTC. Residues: CASSIMLDSHEQYF.

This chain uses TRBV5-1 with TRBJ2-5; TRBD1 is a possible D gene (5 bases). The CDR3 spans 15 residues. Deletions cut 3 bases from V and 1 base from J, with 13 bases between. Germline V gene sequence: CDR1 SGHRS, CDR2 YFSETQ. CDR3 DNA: TGCGCCAGCAGCTCCGGAAGGGGAACCCAAGAGACCCAGTACTTC. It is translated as CASSSGRGTQETQYF.

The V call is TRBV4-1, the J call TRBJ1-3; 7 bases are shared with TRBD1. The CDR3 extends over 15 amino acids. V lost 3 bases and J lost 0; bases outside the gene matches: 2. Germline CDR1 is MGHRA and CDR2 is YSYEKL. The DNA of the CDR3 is TGCGCCAGCAGCCACCGGGACAGCTCTGGAAACACCATATATTTT. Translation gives CASSHRDSSGNTIYF.

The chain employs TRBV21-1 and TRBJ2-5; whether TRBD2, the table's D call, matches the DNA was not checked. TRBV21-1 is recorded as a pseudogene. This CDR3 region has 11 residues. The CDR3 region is CASLPQETQYF. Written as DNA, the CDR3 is TGTGCCAGCCTTCCCCAAGAGACCCAGTACTTC.

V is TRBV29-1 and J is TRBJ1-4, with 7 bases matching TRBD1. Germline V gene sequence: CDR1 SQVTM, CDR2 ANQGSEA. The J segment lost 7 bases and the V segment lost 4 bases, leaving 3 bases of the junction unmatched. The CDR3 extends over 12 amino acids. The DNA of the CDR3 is TGCAGCGTTGGACAGGGACGTGAAAAACTGTTTTTT. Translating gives CSVGQGREKLFF.

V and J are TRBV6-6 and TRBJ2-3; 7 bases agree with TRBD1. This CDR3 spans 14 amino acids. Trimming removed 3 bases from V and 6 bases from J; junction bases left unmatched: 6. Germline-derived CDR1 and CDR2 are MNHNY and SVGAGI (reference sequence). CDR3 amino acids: CASSYRGQKDTQYF. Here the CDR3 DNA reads TGTGCCAGCAGTTATAGGGGGCAGAAGGATACGCAGTATTTT.

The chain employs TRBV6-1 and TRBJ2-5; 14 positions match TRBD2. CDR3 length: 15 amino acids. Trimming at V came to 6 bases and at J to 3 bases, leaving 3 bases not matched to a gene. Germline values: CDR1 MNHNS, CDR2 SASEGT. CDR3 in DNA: TGTGCCAGCAGCGGGACTAGCGGGGGCAAAGAGACCCAGTACTTC. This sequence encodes CASSGTSGGKETQYF.

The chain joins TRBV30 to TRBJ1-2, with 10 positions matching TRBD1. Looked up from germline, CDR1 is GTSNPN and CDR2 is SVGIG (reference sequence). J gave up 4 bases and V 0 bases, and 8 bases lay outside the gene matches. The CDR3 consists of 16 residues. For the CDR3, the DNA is TGTGCCTGGAGTGTACAGGGACAGGGGTGGTCCTATGGCTACACCTTC. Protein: CAWSVQGQGWSYGYTF.

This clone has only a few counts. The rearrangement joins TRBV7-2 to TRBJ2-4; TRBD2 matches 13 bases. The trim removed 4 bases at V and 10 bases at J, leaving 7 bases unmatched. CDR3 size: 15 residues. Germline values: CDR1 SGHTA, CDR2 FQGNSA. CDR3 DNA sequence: TGTGCCAGCAGCTCCCAGCCGGGACTAGCGGGAATTCAGTACTTC. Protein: CASSSQPGLAGIQYF.

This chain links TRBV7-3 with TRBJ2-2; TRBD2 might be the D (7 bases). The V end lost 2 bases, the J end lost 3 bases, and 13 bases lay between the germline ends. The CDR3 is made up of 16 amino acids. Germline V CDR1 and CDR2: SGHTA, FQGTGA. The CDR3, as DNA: TGTGCCAGCAGCTTATTCGGGGGGCCGGACACCGGGGAGCTGTTTTTT. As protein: CASSLFGGPDTGELFF.

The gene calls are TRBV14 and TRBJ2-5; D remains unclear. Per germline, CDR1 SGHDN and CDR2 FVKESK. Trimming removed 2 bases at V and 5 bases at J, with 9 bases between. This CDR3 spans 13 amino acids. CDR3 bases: TGTGCCAGCAGCCAACCCGTGGCGGAGACCCAGTACTTC. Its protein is CASSQPVAETQYF.